The 5 T cell receptor beta chains below come from one sample, sequenced in a study of type 1 regulatory T cells. TCRdb redid the calling of the reads with MiXCR, one entry per CDR3 protein. Of 75,000 to 100,000 distinct CDR3 sequences listed, 25% to 40% are singletons. Sequenced sample: CD4+ T cells, either the whole sample or a sorted fraction (not recorded which). The receptors were gathered from a human donor in good health.

CDR3 in amino acids: CASTQSETQYF. As DNA, the CDR3 is TGTGCCAGCACCCAGAGTGAGACCCAGTACTTC. The V gene is TRBV5-4, the J gene TRBJ2-5; D remains unclear. The germline V and J ends were trimmed by 6 bases and 5 bases, with 8 bases remaining between them. There are 11 residues in the CDR3. Germline V gives CDR1 SGHNT, CDR2 YYREEE (reference sequence).

This clonotype was counted a few times. The chain is built from TRBV6-1 and TRBJ2-5; weak D call: TRBD2 (6 bases). Germline V CDR1 and CDR2: MNHNS, SASEGT. The CDR3 runs to 13 residues. V lost 7 bases and J 5 bases, leaving 14 bases between the germline ends. CDR3 DNA sequence: TGTGCCAGCATAGGGACTTGGGTGGAGACCCAGTACTTC. It codes for CASIGTWVETQYF.

There are a few counts of this clonotype. The chain has TRBV7-3 and TRBJ2-6; 7 bases map to TRBD1. Per germline, CDR1 SGHTA and CDR2 FQGTGA. Trimming cost V 2 bases and J 4 bases; bases outside gene matches: 8. The CDR3 runs to 17 residues. CDR3 region: CASSLSAGGVGANVLTF. CDR3 coding DNA: TGTGCCAGCAGCTTATCGGCAGGGGGAGTGGGGGCCAACGTCCTGACTTTC.

This chain uses TRBV5-1 with TRBJ2-3; D perhaps matches TRBD2 (5 bases). Germline CDR1 is SGHRS and CDR2 is YFSETQ. With 5 bases removed from V and 2 bases from J, the gap between germline ends came to 12 bases. The CDR3 covers 14 residues. In DNA, the CDR3 is TGCGCCAGCAGAGGAGGAGCCCTCACAGATACGCAGTATTTT. This gives the protein CASRGGALTDTQYF.

The chain recombines TRBV4-2 with TRBJ2-3; TRBD2 agrees at 10 bases. The CDR3 extends over 15 amino acids. V lost 6 bases to trimming and J lost 5 bases; unmatched junction nucleotides: 8. The germline V gene has CDR1 LGHNA and CDR2 YNFKEQ. CDR3 sequence: CASSRDLAGEDTQYF. The CDR3 nucleotides read TGTGCCAGCAGTCGCGATCTAGCGGGAGAAGATACGCAGTATTTT.